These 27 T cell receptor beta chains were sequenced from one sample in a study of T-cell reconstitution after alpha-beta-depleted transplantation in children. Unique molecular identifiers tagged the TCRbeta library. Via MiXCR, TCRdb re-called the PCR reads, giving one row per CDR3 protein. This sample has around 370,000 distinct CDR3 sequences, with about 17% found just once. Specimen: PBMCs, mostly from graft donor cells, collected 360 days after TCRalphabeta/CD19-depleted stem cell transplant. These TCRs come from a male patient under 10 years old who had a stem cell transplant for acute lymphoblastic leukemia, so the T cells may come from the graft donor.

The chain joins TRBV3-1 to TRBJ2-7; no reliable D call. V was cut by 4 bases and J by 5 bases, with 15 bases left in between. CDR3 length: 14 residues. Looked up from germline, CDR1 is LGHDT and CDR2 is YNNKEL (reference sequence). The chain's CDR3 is CASSRTMSGNEQYF. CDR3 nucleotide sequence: TGTGCCAGCAGCCGAACTATGTCTGGGAACGAGCAGTACTTC.

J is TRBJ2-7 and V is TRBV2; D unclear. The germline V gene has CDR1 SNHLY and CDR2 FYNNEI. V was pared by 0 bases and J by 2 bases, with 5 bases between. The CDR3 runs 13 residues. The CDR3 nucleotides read TGTGCCAGCAGTGAAGCCCCAGCCTACGAGCAGTACTTC. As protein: CASSEAPAYEQYF.

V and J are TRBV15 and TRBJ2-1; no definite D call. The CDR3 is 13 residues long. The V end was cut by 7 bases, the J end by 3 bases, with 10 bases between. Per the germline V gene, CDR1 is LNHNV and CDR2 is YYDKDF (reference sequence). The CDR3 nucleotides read TGTGCCACCACCTCCGACCACTACAATGAGCAGTTCTTC. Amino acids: CATTSDHYNEQFF. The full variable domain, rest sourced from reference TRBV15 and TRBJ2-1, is DAMVIQNPRYQVTQFGKPVTLSCSQTLNHNVMYWYQQKSSQAPKLLFHYYDKDFNNEADTPDNFQSRRPNTSFCFLDIRSPGLGDTAMYLCATTSDHYNEQFFGPGTRLTVL.

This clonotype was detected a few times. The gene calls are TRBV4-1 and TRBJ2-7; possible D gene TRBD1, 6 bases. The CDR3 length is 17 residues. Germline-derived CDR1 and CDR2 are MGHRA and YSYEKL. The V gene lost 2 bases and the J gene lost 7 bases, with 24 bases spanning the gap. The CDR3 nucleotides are TGCGCCAGCAGCCAAATGGCAGGGGATGGCGGTAGGGGTGAGCAGTACTTC. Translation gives CASSQMAGDGGRGEQYF.

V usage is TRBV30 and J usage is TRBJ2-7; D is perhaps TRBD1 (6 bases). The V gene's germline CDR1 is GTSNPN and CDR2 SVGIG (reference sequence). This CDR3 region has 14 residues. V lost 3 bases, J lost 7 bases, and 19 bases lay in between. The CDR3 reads CAWSRPDRLLEQYF. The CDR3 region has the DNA TGTGCCTGGAGCCGTCCCGACAGGTTGTTAGAGCAGTACTTC.

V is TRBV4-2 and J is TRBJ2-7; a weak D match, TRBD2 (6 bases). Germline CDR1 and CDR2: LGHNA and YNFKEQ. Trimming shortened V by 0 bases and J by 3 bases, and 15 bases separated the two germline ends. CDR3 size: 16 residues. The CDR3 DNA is TGTGCCAGCAGCCAAGATAGGAGGGCCGGATACTACGAGCAGTACTTC. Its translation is CASSQDRRAGYYEQYF.

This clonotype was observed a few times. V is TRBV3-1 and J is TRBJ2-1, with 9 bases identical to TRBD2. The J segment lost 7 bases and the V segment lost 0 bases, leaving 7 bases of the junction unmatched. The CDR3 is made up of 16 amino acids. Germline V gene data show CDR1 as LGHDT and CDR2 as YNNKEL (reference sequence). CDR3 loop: CASSQDPLAGINEQFF. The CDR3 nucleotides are TGTGCCAGCAGCCAAGATCCGCTAGCGGGAATTAATGAGCAGTTCTTC.

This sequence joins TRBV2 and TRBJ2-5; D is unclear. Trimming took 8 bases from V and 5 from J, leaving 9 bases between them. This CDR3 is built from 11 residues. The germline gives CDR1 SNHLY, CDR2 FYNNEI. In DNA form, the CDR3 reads TGTGCCAGCTTTCGGCTGGAGACCCAGTACTTC. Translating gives CASFRLETQYF.

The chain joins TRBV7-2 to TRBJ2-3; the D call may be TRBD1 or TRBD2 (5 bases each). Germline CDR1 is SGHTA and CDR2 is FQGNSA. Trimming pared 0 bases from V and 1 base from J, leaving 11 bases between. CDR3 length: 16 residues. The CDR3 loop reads CASSLARMGGTDTQYF. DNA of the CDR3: TGTGCCAGCAGCTTAGCGCGGATGGGGGGCACAGATACGCAGTATTTT. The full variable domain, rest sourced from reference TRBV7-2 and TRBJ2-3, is GAGVSQSPSNKVTEKGKDVELRCDPISGHTALYWYRQSLGQGLEFLIYFQGNSAPDKSGLPSDRFSAERTGGSVSTLTIQRTQQEDSAVYLCASSLARMGGTDTQYFGPGTRLTVL.

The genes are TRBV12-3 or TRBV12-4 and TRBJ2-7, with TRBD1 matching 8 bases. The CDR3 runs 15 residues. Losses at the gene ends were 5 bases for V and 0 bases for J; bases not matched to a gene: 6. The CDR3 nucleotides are TGTGCCAGCAGTGGGGACAGGACCTTCTCCTACGAGCAGTACTTC. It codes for CASSGDRTFSYEQYF.

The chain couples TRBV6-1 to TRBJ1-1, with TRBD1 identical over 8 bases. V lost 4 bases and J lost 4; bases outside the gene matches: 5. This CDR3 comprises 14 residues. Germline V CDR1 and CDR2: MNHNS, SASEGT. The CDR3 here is CASSAQGAGTEAFF. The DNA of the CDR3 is TGTGCCAGCAGTGCCCAGGGGGCCGGCACTGAAGCTTTCTTT.

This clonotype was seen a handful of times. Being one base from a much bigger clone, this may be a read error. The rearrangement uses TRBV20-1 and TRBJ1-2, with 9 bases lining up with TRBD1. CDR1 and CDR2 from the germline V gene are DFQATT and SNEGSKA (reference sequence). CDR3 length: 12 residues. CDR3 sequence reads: CSAQDRGYDYTF. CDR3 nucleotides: TGCAGTGCCCAGGACAGGGGCTATGACTACACCTTC.

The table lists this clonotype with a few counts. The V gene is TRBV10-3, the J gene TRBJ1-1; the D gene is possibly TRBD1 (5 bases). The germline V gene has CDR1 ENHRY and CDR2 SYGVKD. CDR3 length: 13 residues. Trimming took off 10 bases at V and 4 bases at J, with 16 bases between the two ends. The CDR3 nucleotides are TGTGCCACTAGGACAAGGTCGAGCACTGAAGCTTTCTTT. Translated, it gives CATRTRSSTEAFF.

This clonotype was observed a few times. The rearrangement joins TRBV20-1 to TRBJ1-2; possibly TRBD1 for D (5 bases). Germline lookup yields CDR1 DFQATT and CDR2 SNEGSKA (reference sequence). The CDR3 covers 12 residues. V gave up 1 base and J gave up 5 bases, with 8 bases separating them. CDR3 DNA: TGCAGTGCTAGAGTACAGGAGTATGGCTACACCTTC. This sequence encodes CSARVQEYGYTF.

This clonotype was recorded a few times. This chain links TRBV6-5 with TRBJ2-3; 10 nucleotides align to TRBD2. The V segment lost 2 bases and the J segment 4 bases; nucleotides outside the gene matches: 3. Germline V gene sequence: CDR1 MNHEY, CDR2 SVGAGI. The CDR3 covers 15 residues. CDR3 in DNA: TGTGCCAGCAGTTACCTAGCGGGAGTTGCAGATACGCAGTATTTT. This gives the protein CASSYLAGVADTQYF.

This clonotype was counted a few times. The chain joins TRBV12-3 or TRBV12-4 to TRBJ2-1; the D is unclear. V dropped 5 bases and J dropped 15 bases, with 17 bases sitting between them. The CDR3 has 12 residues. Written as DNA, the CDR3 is TGTGCCAGCAGTCCCCTCGTGAACTACCGGTTCTTC. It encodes CASSPLVNYRFF.

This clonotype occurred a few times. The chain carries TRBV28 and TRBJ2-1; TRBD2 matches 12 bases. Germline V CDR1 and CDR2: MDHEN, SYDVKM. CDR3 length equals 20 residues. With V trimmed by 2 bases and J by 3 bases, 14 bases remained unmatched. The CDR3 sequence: CASSLATSGSRSWGYNEQFF. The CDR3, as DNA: TGTGCCAGCAGTTTAGCGACTAGCGGGAGTAGGAGCTGGGGCTACAATGAGCAGTTCTTC.

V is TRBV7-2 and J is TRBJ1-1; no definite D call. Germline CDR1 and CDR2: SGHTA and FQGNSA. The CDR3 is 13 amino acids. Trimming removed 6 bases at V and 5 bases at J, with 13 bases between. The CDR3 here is CASRPGRRTEAFF. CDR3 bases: TGTGCCAGCAGACCTGGACGACGGACTGAAGCTTTCTTT.

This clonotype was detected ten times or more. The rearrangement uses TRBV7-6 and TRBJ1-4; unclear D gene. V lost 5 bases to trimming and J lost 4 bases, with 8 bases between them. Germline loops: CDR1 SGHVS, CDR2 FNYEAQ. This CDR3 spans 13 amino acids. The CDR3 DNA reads TGTGCCAGCAGCCGGACCTTTAATGAAAAACTGTTTTTT. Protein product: CASSRTFNEKLFF.

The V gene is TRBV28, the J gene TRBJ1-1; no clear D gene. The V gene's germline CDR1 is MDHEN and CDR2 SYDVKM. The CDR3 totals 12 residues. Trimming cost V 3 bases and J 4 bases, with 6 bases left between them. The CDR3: CASSFLSTEAFF. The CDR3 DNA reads TGTGCCAGCAGTTTCCTTAGCACTGAAGCTTTCTTT.

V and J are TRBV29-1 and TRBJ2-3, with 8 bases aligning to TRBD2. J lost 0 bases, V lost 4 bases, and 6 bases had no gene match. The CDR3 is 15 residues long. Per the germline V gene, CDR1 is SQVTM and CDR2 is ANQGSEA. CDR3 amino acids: CSVVPTSASTDTQYF. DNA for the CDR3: TGCAGCGTTGTTCCGACTAGCGCGAGCACAGATACGCAGTATTTT.

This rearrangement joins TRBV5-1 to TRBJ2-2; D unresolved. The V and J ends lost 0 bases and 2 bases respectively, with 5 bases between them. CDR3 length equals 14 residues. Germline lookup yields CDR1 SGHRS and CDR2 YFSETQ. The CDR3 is CASSLGENTGELFF. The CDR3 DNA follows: TGCGCCAGCAGCTTGGGCGAAAACACCGGGGAGCTGTTTTTT.

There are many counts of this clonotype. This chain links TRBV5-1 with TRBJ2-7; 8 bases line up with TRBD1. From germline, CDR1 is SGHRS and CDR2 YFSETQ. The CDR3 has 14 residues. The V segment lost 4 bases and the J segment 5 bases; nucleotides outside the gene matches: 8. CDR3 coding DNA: TGCGCCAGCAGCCAGCGGACAGGGAAAAACGAGCAGTACTTC. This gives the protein CASSQRTGKNEQYF.

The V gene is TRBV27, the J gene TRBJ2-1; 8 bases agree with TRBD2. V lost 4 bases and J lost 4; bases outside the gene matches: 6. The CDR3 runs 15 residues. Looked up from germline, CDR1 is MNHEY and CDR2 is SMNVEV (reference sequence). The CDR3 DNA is TGTGCCAGCAGTTCCGGGAGGGGCGGGTACAATGAGCAGTTCTTC. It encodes CASSSGRGGYNEQFF.

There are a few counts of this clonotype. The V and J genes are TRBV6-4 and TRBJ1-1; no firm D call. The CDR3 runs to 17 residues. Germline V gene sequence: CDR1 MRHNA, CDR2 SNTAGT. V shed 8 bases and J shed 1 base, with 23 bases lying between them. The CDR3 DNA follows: TGTGCCAGCCACGAGCCGGGGTTCGAAGGGTGGAACACTGAAGCTTTCTTT. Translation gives CASHEPGFEGWNTEAFF.

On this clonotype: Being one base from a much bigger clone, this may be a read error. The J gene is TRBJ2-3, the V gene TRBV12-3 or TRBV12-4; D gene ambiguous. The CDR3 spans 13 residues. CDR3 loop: CVSTRSQTDTQYF. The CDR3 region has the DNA TGTGTCAGCACGAGGAGCCAGACAGATACGCAGTATTTT.

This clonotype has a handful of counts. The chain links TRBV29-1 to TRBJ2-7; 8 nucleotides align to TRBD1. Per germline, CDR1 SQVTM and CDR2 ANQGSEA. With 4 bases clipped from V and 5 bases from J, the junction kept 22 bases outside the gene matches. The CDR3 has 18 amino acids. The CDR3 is CSVGGVRRGRGRLDEQYF. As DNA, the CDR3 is TGCAGCGTTGGAGGTGTTCGGAGAGGCAGGGGGCGTCTTGACGAGCAGTACTTC.